One sample yielded the 18 T cell receptor beta chains listed below, sequenced in a study of neurological immune-mediated disorders. TCRdb analysed the 5' RACE reads with MiXCR anew, one entry per CDR3 protein. The data contain under 90,000 distinct CDR3 sequences, 9% to 12% of them seen just once; the ten biggest clones take up about 1.7%. The material sequenced was PBMCs. These receptors came from a man aged 35 to 55 in good health.

Ten or more counts support this clonotype. The CDR3 bases are TGTGCCAGCAGTTTACAGGGGCAATATGGCTACACCTTC. Translated: CASSLQGQYGYTF. The chain employs TRBV28 and TRBJ1-2, with D possibly being TRBD1 (6 bases). The V end lost 2 bases, the J end lost 5 bases, and 9 bases lay between the germline ends. Germline CDR1 is MDHEN and CDR2 is SYDVKM. This CDR3 contains 13 residues.

In its sample, this clonotype was seen many times. J is TRBJ2-1 and V is TRBV9; D possibly corresponds to TRBD2 (5 bases). Trimming removed 3 bases at V and 9 bases at J, with 7 bases between. Germline CDR1 reads SGDLS; CDR2 reads YYNGEE. The CDR3 contains 11 residues. This chain's CDR3 is CASSDGVEQFF. Here the CDR3 DNA reads TGTGCCAGCAGCGACGGGGTTGAGCAGTTCTTC.

This clonotype was counted many times. The chain carries TRBV5-1 and TRBJ2-4, with D possibly being TRBD1 (5 bases). The ends were cut back, 6 bases at V and 5 bases at J, with 21 bases in the middle. From germline, CDR1 is SGHRS and CDR2 YFSETQ. This CDR3 is built from 16 residues. DNA of the CDR3: TGCGCCAGCAAACCTCAAGCAGGGCGCAGCGAAAACATTCAGTACTTC. Translation gives CASKPQAGRSENIQYF.

In this sample, this clonotype turned up many times. V and J are TRBV5-1 and TRBJ1-6; 10 bases align to TRBD1. Trimming took 3 bases from V and 7 from J; bases not matched to a gene: 13. Per the germline V gene, CDR1 is SGHRS and CDR2 is YFSETQ. The CDR3 is 18 amino acids. The CDR3 is CASSSGQGNSVRNSPLHF. The DNA of the CDR3 is TGCGCCAGCAGCTCGGGACAGGGGAACTCGGTACGGAATTCACCCCTCCACTTT. The entire variable domain, with the rest obtained from reference TRBV5-1 and TRBJ1-6, is as follows: KAGVTQTPRYLIKTRGQQVTLSCSPISGHRSVSWYQQTPGQGLQFLFEYFSETQRNKGNFPGRFSGRQFSNSRSEMNVSTLELGDSALYLCASSSGQGNSVRNSPLHFGNGTRLTVT.

This clonotype has a count of ten or more. The gene calls are TRBV20-1 and TRBJ1-1; D is unclear. Per the germline V gene, CDR1 is DFQATT and CDR2 is SNEGSKA (reference sequence). The V end lost 0 bases, the J end lost 10 bases, and 15 bases lay between the germline ends. The CDR3 totals 13 residues. The DNA for the CDR3 is TGCAGTGCTAGAGAGGAGACAAGCGGAGGAGCTTTCTTT. It is translated as CSAREETSGGAFF.

The sample holds many counts of this clonotype. This sequence joins TRBV15 and TRBJ1-5; a weak D match, TRBD1 (5 bases). The V end lost 1 base, the J end lost 7 bases, and 14 bases lay between the germline ends. Looked up from germline, CDR1 is LNHNV and CDR2 is YYDKDF (reference sequence). This CDR3 is 15 amino acids long. Written as DNA, the CDR3 is TGTGCCACCAGCAGAGGTGGGGGTCCAGGGCAGCCCCAGCATTTT. Encoded protein: CATSRGGGPGQPQHF.

This clonotype was recorded many times. This chain connects TRBV12-3 or TRBV12-4 to TRBJ1-1, with D hard to call. V lost 3 bases to trimming and J lost 1 base, with 6 bases between them. The CDR3 is made up of 13 amino acids. In nucleotides, the CDR3 is TGTGCCAGCAGTTTTAAGGCGAACACTGAAGCTTTCTTT. Amino acid sequence: CASSFKANTEAFF.

Many counts were recorded for this clonotype. The genes are TRBV11-1 and TRBJ1-1, with unresolved D. Trimming took off 6 bases at V and 0 bases at J, with 20 bases between the two ends. CDR1 is SGHAT, CDR2 FQDESV, per germline (reference sequence). The CDR3 length is 17 residues. As DNA, the CDR3 is TGTGCCAGCAGTTACGGGCCCCGTCCCCCCATGAACACTGAAGCTTTCTTT. It translates to CASSYGPRPPMNTEAFF.

This clonotype was seen at least ten times. As DNA, the CDR3 is TGTGCCAGCAGCCAGGTGCCGGGACAGAACTACGAGCAGTACTTC. Translating it yields CASSQVPGQNYEQYF. The gene calls are TRBV3-1 and TRBJ2-7; 7 positions agree with TRBD1. Germline V lookup: CDR1 LGHDT, CDR2 YNNKEL (reference sequence). J gave up 3 bases and V 3 bases, and 8 bases lay outside the gene matches. The CDR3 is 15 residues long.

This clonotype was seen ten or more times. One end of the junction does not line up with germline, which may come from a read error. The chain recombines TRBV5-1 with TRBJ2-7, with 7 bases lining up with TRBD1. This CDR3 is 14 amino acids long. The germline V gene encodes CDR1 SGHRS and CDR2 YFSETQ. In DNA form, the CDR3 reads TGCGCCAGCAGCCAGCAAAATGAGGGGGCTGGGGGTGTTTTC. Translated, it gives CASSQQNEGAGGVF.

This clonotype was seen many times. The gene calls are TRBV15 and TRBJ2-7; TRBD1 aligns across 8 bases. Germline trimming cut 5 bases from V and 2 bases from J; bases unmatched to any gene: 11. Germline V gene data show CDR1 as LNHNV and CDR2 as YYDKDF (reference sequence). The CDR3 runs 16 residues. In nucleotides, the CDR3 is TGTGCCACCAGCTCCAGGACAGGGCGACAAGCCTACGAGCAGTACTTC. It specifies CATSSRTGRQAYEQYF.

This clonotype came up a few times. This sequence joins TRBV30 and TRBJ2-5; 9 nucleotides line up with TRBD1. CDR1 is GTSNPN, CDR2 SVGIG, per germline (reference sequence). The CDR3 is made up of 15 amino acids. V was pared by 5 bases and J by 5 bases, with 12 bases of the junction left unmatched. CDR3 bases: TGTGCCTGGTCCGAAGGGGGACAGGGAGGGGAGACCCAGTACTTC. Translated: CAWSEGGQGGETQYF.

This clonotype was seen at least ten times. This chain links TRBV14 with TRBJ2-1; a possible D gene is TRBD1 (5 bases). The V end was cut by 4 bases, the J end by 7 bases, with 14 bases between. The V gene's germline CDR1 is SGHDN and CDR2 FVKESK. CDR3 length: 14 amino acids. This CDR3 reads CASSRRSRANEQFF. The CDR3 region has the DNA TGTGCCAGCAGCCGAAGAAGCAGGGCTAATGAGCAGTTCTTC.

This clonotype was found many times. The chain has TRBV11-2 and TRBJ1-6; D is uncertain. There are 15 residues in the CDR3. Trimming left V 0 bases short and J 9 bases short, with 12 bases between. CDR1 and CDR2 from the germline V gene are SGHAT and FQNNGV. The DNA for the CDR3 is TGTGCCAGCAGCTTAGATTTGCCCGGTGGTTCACCCCTCCACTTT. Its protein product is CASSLDLPGGSPLHF.

This clonotype was seen repeatedly, ten times or more. The chain is built from TRBV5-1 and TRBJ2-6, with 8 bases fitting TRBD2. This CDR3 comprises 18 residues. The V segment lost 4 bases and the J segment 4 bases; nucleotides outside the gene matches: 13. Germline CDR1 reads SGHRS; CDR2 reads YFSETQ. The CDR3 loop reads CASSRSGGALLGANVLTF. For the CDR3, the DNA is TGCGCCAGCAGCCGCTCGGGGGGGGCGCTTCTGGGGGCCAACGTCCTGACTTTC.

This clonotype was seen many times. This rearrangement joins TRBV5-1 to TRBJ1-1; D is unclear. The V end was cut by 5 bases, the J end by 1 base, with 15 bases between. The CDR3 extends over 15 amino acids. From germline, CDR1 is SGHRS and CDR2 YFSETQ. For the CDR3, the DNA is TGCGCCAGCAGTCCCGGTTTACCCCGGAACACTGAAGCTTTCTTT. It specifies CASSPGLPRNTEAFF.

This clonotype was seen repeatedly, ten times or more. This sequence joins TRBV29-1 and TRBJ2-2; 8 bases fit TRBD2. This CDR3 is built from 14 residues. Germline-derived CDR1 and CDR2 are SQVTM and ANQGSEA. After removal of 4 bases from V and 1 base from J, the junction contained 2 bases not matched to a gene. The CDR3 loop reads CSVAGGVNTGELFF. In nucleotides, the CDR3 is TGCAGCGTTGCCGGGGGGGTGAACACCGGGGAGCTGTTTTTT.

This clonotype was seen many times. The chain combines TRBV15 with TRBJ1-5; D unresolved. This CDR3 contains 13 residues. Trimming left V 3 bases short and J 5 bases short, with 8 bases between. CDR1 LNHNV and CDR2 YYDKDF come from the germline V gene (reference sequence). The CDR3 nucleotides are TGTGCCACCAGCAGCGAGGGAGATCAGCCCCAGCATTTT. As protein: CATSSEGDQPQHF. Full variable domain (missing parts from reference TRBV15 and TRBJ1-5): DAMVIQNPRYQVTQFGKPVTLSCSQTLNHNVMYWYQQKSSQAPKLLFHYYDKDFNNEADTPDNFQSRRPNTSFCFLDIRSPGLGDTAMYLCATSSEGDQPQHFGDGTRLSIL.